The 14 T cell receptor beta chains below were found in one sample sequenced in a study of T-cell memory formation after mild COVID-19. TCRdb reprocessed the 5' RACE reads via MiXCR and lists one record per CDR3 protein. The sample lists 70,000 to 95,000 distinct CDR3 sequences; roughly 13% were seen once. The sequenced sample consisted of PBMCs or a T cell subset sorted from them (not recorded which). The receptors come from a man between 18 and 29 years old who had mild COVID-19 (a few samples of this study predate the infection). Cell type and time point are not known.

This clonotype occurred a few times. The rearrangement uses TRBV7-9 and TRBJ2-1; 7 bases match TRBD2. Germline V gene lookup returns CDR1 SEHNR and CDR2 FQNEAQ (reference sequence). V was pared by 5 bases and J by 7 bases, with 17 bases of the junction left unmatched. The CDR3 sequence is 17 residues long. The chain's CDR3 is CASSLTTKAGSGNEQFF. The CDR3 region has the DNA TGTGCCAGCAGCCTCACTACCAAAGCGGGGTCCGGGAATGAGCAGTTCTTC.

V is TRBV7-9 and J is TRBJ2-7; D unclear. Trimming pared 6 bases from V and 3 bases from J, leaving 15 bases between. The CDR3 consists of 14 residues. Germline values: CDR1 SEHNR, CDR2 FQNEAQ (reference sequence). CDR3 residues: CASSGPPHFYEQYV. The CDR3 region has the DNA TGTGCCAGCAGTGGACCTCCACATTTCTACGAGCAGTACGTC.

The V call is TRBV12-3 or TRBV12-4, the J call TRBJ2-1; tentative D call: TRBD2 (6 bases). The V and J ends lost 6 bases and 7 bases respectively, with 10 bases between them. CDR3 size: 12 residues. The CDR3, as DNA: TGTGCCAGCAGCTTCGGGAGAAATGAGCAGTTCTTC. It yields the protein CASSFGRNEQFF.

The J gene is TRBJ1-5, the V gene TRBV3-1, with D unclear. This CDR3 contains 15 residues. Germline loops: CDR1 LGHDT, CDR2 YNNKEL (reference sequence). V lost 0 bases and J 3 bases, leaving 9 bases between the germline ends. This chain's CDR3 is CASSQDPGANQPQHF. DNA of the CDR3: TGTGCCAGCAGCCAAGATCCAGGCGCCAATCAGCCCCAGCATTTT.

The chain has TRBV7-9 and TRBJ2-7, with no clear D. The V and J ends lost 4 bases and 3 bases respectively, with 4 bases between them. Per the germline V gene, CDR1 is SEHNR and CDR2 is FQNEAQ (reference sequence). This CDR3 spans 11 amino acids. CDR3 in amino acids: CASSWHYEQYF. CDR3 coding DNA: TGTGCCAGCAGCTGGCACTACGAGCAGTACTTC.

CDR3 protein: CASSLSPGTEAFF. The CDR3 nucleotides are TGTGCCAGCAGTTTATCCCCAGGGACTGAAGCTTTCTTT. This chain connects TRBV27 to TRBJ1-1; D perhaps matches TRBD1 (5 bases). Looked up from germline, CDR1 is MNHEY and CDR2 is SMNVEV (reference sequence). CDR3 length equals 13 residues. Trimming took 0 bases from V and 5 from J, leaving 7 bases between them.

This chain links TRBV12-3 or TRBV12-4 with TRBJ1-2; weak D call: TRBD1 (6 bases). Trimming cost V 4 bases and J 4 bases, with 7 bases left between them. CDR3 length: 12 residues. CDR3 nucleotides: TGTGCCAGCAGTTCGGACAGCTATGGCTACACCTTC. Encoded protein: CASSSDSYGYTF.

The chain recombines TRBV5-1 with TRBJ2-6; D uncertain. The CDR3 is 16 residues long. Germline-derived CDR1 and CDR2 are SGHRS and YFSETQ. The ends were cut back, 0 bases at V and 4 bases at J, with 11 bases in the middle. In DNA form, the CDR3 reads TGCGCCAGCAGCTTGGGGCTCGGGTACGGGGCCAACGTCCTGACTTTC. Protein product: CASSLGLGYGANVLTF.

This clonotype has only a few counts. The chain carries TRBV29-1 and TRBJ2-3; perhaps D is TRBD1 or TRBD2 (5 bases each). The germline CDR1 and CDR2 sequences are SQVTM and ANQGSEA. V was pared by 6 bases and J by 1 base, with 17 bases between. CDR3 length: 15 amino acids. In nucleotides, the CDR3 is TGCAGCGTGACGTCTAGTTTGGGGGGCACAGATACGCAGTATTTT. This codes for CSVTSSLGGTDTQYF.

This clonotype was counted many times. The V and J genes are TRBV20-1 and TRBJ2-2; TRBD1 matches at 7 bases. Germline CDR1 reads DFQATT; CDR2 reads SNEGSKA (reference sequence). The CDR3 totals 13 residues. Unmatched junction bases numbered 3, after V lost 5 bases and J lost 3 bases. Written as DNA, the CDR3 is TGCAGTGCTGACAGGGTAGACACCGGGGAGCTGTTTTTT. Translation gives CSADRVDTGELFF.

The chain joins TRBV7-3 to TRBJ2-3; possible D gene TRBD1, 5 bases. V was pared by 5 bases and J by 5 bases, with 20 bases between. The CDR3 totals 16 residues. Germline V lookup: CDR1 SGHTA, CDR2 FQGTGA. The CDR3 DNA reads TGTGCCAGCAGCCCTGGGGCAACCAGGTTCATAGATACGCAGTATTTT. This codes for CASSPGATRFIDTQYF.

The gene calls are TRBV29-1 and TRBJ2-5; unclear D gene. The germline V gene has CDR1 SQVTM and CDR2 ANQGSEA. This CDR3 is built from 13 residues. V lost 4 bases and J 2 bases, leaving 11 bases between the germline ends. This CDR3 reads CSVGWLNQETQYF. In DNA form, the CDR3 reads TGCAGCGTTGGTTGGCTCAATCAAGAGACCCAGTACTTC.

This rearrangement joins TRBV29-1 to TRBJ2-1, with D unresolved. Deletions cut 6 bases from V and 6 bases from J, with 15 bases between. This CDR3 spans 13 amino acids. Germline CDR1 is SQVTM and CDR2 is ANQGSEA. CDR3 in DNA: TGCAGCGTCGCCTTGGCGTTTGGCAATGAGCAGTTCTTC. Its translation is CSVALAFGNEQFF.

J is TRBJ2-7 and V is TRBV12-3 or TRBV12-4; D may be TRBD1 or TRBD2 (5 bases each). The V gene lost 6 bases and the J gene lost 2 bases, with 14 bases spanning the gap. CDR3 length equals 14 residues. This CDR3 is CASSSGTETYEQYF. The CDR3 bases are TGTGCCAGCAGCTCCGGGACGGAGACCTACGAGCAGTACTTC.